The clone carrying this TCR beta chain has only a few counts. The data originate from a study of blood T cell repertoires in COVID-19. Study in general: Sites in the United States, Italy and Spain provided acute and convalescent COVID-19 samples. In each case, the material was cDNA or gDNA derived from T cells, B-cell-depleted T cells, or PBMCs.

V was shortened by 2 bases and J by 4 bases, with 8 bases between the two germline ends. Germline V lookup: CDR1 SGHTA, CDR2 FQGTGA. CDR3 size: 14 residues. In the source study's methods: Using reference gene primer amplification, nucleated cell counts were estimated. The protocol was immunoSEQ multiplex PCR, while the TCRdb copy is restricted to in-frame clones and leaves out a portion. Clone size and the V and J calls come from that table; the DNA yielded D and trimming. The profile covers hundreds of thousands of clones, with 80% to 90% appearing a single time and 0.2% to 0.3% taken by the ten largest.

This rearrangement joins TRBV7-3 to TRBJ2-2; D is uncertain. This clonotype was sampled from a woman between 18 and 29 years old with acute or convalescent COVID-19. The sequencing input was peripheral blood. The CDR3 DNA sequence: TGTGCCAGCAGCTTAGGGCTTGGCACCGGGGAGCTGTTTTTT. Amino acid sequence: CASSLGLGTGELFF.